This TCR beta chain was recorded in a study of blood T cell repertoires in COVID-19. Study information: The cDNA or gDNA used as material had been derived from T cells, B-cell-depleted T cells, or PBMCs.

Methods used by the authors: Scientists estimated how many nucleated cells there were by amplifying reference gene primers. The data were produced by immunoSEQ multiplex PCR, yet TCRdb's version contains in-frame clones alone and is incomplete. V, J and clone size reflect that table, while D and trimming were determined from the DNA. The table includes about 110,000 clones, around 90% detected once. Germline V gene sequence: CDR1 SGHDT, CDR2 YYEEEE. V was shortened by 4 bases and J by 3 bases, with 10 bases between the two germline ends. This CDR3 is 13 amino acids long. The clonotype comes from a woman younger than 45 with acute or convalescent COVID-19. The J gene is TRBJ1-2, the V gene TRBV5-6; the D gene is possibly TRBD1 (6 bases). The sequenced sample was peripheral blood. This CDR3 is CASSQGSYYGYTF. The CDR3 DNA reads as TGTGCCAGCAGCCAGGGGTCATACTATGGCTACACCTTC.